This T cell receptor (beta chain) was sequenced for a study of beta chain features in type 1 diabetes. Across the study: All samples yielded around 98 million examined sorted cells.

Overall study findings and caveats: Shortening of TCRB CDR3s, moderate but significant, appeared in all four CD4+ subsets of Type 1 diabetes patients.

As for this clone: Its matching antigen is unknown.

The ends were cut back, 5 bases at V and 0 bases at J, with 15 bases in the middle. The CDR3 consists of 16 residues. In germline, CDR1 is SGHRS, CDR2 YFSETQ. Sequenced material consisted of expressed TCRB transcripts (all of the isolated RNA was reverse transcribed). The table came from immunoSEQ multiplex PCR; TCRdb's copy has only in-frame clones and leaves some out. The table shows 600,000 or so clones, with around an eighth occurring only once. CD4+ naive, central memory, regulatory and stem cell-like memory cells were sorted via CD45RO/CCR7/CD25/CD127/CD95/CD27. Each of the sorted populations had a purity greater than 95%.

This clonotype originated in a man aged 18 to 35 with type 1 diabetes. Input material: naive CD4+ T cells from blood. J is TRBJ2-1 and V is TRBV5-1; the D gene could be TRBD1 or TRBD2 (5 bases each). CDR3 bases: TGCGCCAGCAGTTCGGGACGTACTAGCTCCTACAATGAGCAGTTCTTC. This gives the protein CASSSGRTSSYNEQFF. The variable domain in full, completed from reference TRBV5-1 and TRBJ2-1, reads KAGVTQTPRYLIKTRGQQVTLSCSPISGHRSVSWYQQTPGQGLQFLFEYFSETQRNKGNFPGRFSGRQFSNSRSEMNVSTLELGDSALYLCASSSGRTSSYNEQFFGPGTRLTVL.